The 16 T cell receptor beta chains listed next were all sequenced from one sample in a study of T cell repertoires in cytomegalovirus infection. No antigen is known for these receptors. TCRdb called the reads again in MiXCR, with one record for every CDR3 protein. The sample holds a few hundred thousand distinct CDR3 sequences, about 40% seen once. Sequenced material: cultured PBMCs, taken from culture after CMV antigen stimulation. These receptors were collected from a human donor in good health (CMV status not recorded). Some clones in this sample may be carry-over from other donors' samples.

This chain uses TRBV7-9 with TRBJ1-2, with TRBD1 as a possible D gene (6 bases). Germline CDR1 SEHNR, CDR2 FQNEAQ (reference sequence). The V end lost 6 bases, the J end lost 7 bases, and 18 bases lay between the germline ends. The CDR3 contains 14 residues. This chain's CDR3 is CASSFDLGGAGYTF. The CDR3 coding sequence is TGTGCCAGCAGTTTCGATCTGGGGGGGGCTGGCTACACCTTC. The full variable domain, rest sourced from reference TRBV7-9 and TRBJ1-2, is DTGVSQNPRHKITKRGQNVTFRCDPISEHNRLYWYRQTLGQGPEFLTYFQNEAQLEKSRLLSDRFSAERPKGSFSTLEIQRTEQGDSAMYLCASSFDLGGAGYTFGSGTRLTVV.

A few counts support this clonotype. This chain joins TRBV7-4 and TRBJ2-1; D perhaps matches TRBD1 (6 bases). Germline CDR1 SGHVT, CDR2 SQSDAQ. The V end lost 6 bases, the J end lost 15 bases, and 15 bases lay between the germline ends. The length of the CDR3 is 11 residues. The CDR3 spells CASSTGWSGFF. The DNA for the CDR3 is TGTGCCAGCAGTACAGGGTGGTCGGGGTTCTTC.

This clonotype appeared a few times. The chain carries TRBV5-6 and TRBJ1-2; D not certain. The CDR3 sequence is 13 residues long. The V end lost 4 bases, the J end lost 4 bases, and 11 bases lay between the germline ends. Germline-derived CDR1 and CDR2 are SGHDT and YYEEEE. Here the CDR3 DNA reads TGTGCCAGCAGCGTCCGGGAATTCTATGGCTACACCTTC. The encoded protein is CASSVREFYGYTF.

The rearrangement joins TRBV10-3 to TRBJ2-5, with TRBD2 matching 11 bases. CDR3 length: 16 residues. The junction had 13 bases not matched to a gene; V was cut back by 10 bases and J by 3 bases. CDR1 and CDR2 from the germline V gene are ENHRY and SYGVKD. The CDR3 here is CATRTGKLAGEETQYF. The CDR3 region has the DNA TGTGCCACAAGGACAGGGAAACTAGCGGGGGAAGAGACCCAGTACTTC.

This clonotype turned up a few times. This chain uses TRBV5-1 with TRBJ2-1, with TRBD1 matching over 12 bases. Germline assignment: CDR1 SGHRS and CDR2 YFSETQ. V lost 4 bases and J lost 7; bases outside the gene matches: 6. The CDR3 is made up of 15 amino acids. The chain's CDR3 is CASSRGTGGQNEQFF. In DNA, the CDR3 is TGCGCCAGCAGCCGTGGGACAGGGGGCCAAAATGAGCAGTTCTTC.

The chain joins TRBV20-1 to TRBJ2-3, with D maybe TRBD2 (6 bases). V gave up 4 bases and J gave up 7 bases, with 24 bases separating them. CDR3 length: 16 amino acids. Germline V gives CDR1 DFQATT, CDR2 SNEGSKA (reference sequence). The CDR3 is CSATGTSDRGTNTQYF. For the CDR3, the DNA is TGCAGTGCTACCGGGACTTCCGACCGGGGTACAAATACGCAGTATTTT.

This chain joins TRBV9 and TRBJ1-6; 9 bases line up with TRBD1. There are 14 residues in the CDR3. J gave up 8 bases and V 2 bases, and 2 bases lay outside the gene matches. Germline V lookup: CDR1 SGDLS, CDR2 YYNGEE. The CDR3 DNA reads TGTGCCAGCAGCGTGGGACAGGGCGATTCACCCCTCCACTTT. It encodes CASSVGQGDSPLHF.

The V gene is TRBV15, the J gene TRBJ2-7; 8 nucleotides line up with TRBD2. This CDR3 is built from 16 residues. Unmatched junction bases numbered 9, after V lost 0 bases and J lost 5 bases. Germline CDR1 reads LNHNV; CDR2 reads YYDKDF (reference sequence). The CDR3 nucleotides read TGTGCCACCAGCAGAGACCTCAGCGGGAGCTTGAACGAGCAGTACTTC. Protein product: CATSRDLSGSLNEQYF.

This clonotype was counted many times. The chain combines TRBV4-3 with TRBJ2-6; the D is unclear. V was clipped by 0 bases and J by 4 bases, with 4 bases between them. The length of the CDR3 is 14 residues. Germline CDR1 is LGHNA and CDR2 is YSLEER. Here the CDR3 reads CASSQDTGANVLTF. The CDR3, as DNA: TGCGCCAGCAGCCAAGATACGGGGGCCAACGTCCTGACTTTC.

This clonotype was counted a few times. The chain carries TRBV28 and TRBJ2-7; TRBD2 agrees at 8 bases. Germline values: CDR1 MDHEN, CDR2 SYDVKM. This CDR3 has 15 residues. V lost 6 bases to trimming and J lost 3 bases; unmatched junction nucleotides: 10. The CDR3 spells CASSRSGGTNYEQYF. The CDR3 bases are TGTGCCAGCAGCCGCAGCGGGGGCACAAACTACGAGCAGTACTTC.

The chain links TRBV7-3 to TRBJ2-7; 10 bases line up with TRBD1. V shed 3 bases and J 5 bases; nucleotides not matched to a gene: 4. There are 14 residues in the CDR3. In germline, CDR1 is SGHTA, CDR2 FQGTGA. The CDR3 spells CASSFGTGVNEQYF. In nucleotides, the CDR3 is TGTGCCAGCAGCTTCGGGACAGGGGTCAACGAGCAGTACTTC.

The rearrangement links TRBV12-3 or TRBV12-4 to TRBJ2-1; TRBD2 matches at 11 bases. The CDR3 has 15 residues. V lost 6 bases to trimming and J lost 7 bases; unmatched junction nucleotides: 8. The DNA of the CDR3 is TGTGCCAGCAGGTCACTAGCGGGAGCGGATAATGAGCAGTTCTTC. The encoded protein is CASRSLAGADNEQFF.

J is TRBJ2-2 and V is TRBV6-6; 7 positions agree with TRBD2. Trimming at V came to 7 bases and at J to 3 bases, leaving 5 bases not matched to a gene. Germline-derived CDR1 and CDR2 are MNHNY and SVGAGI (reference sequence). CDR3 length: 14 residues. This CDR3 is CASKSGIHTGELFF. Written as DNA, the CDR3 is TGTGCCAGCAAAAGCGGGATCCACACCGGGGAGCTGTTTTTT.

This clonotype was seen repeatedly, ten times or more. The rearrangement links TRBV7-2 to TRBJ2-1; 12 positions match TRBD2. This CDR3 region has 16 residues. Germline lookup yields CDR1 SGHTA and CDR2 FQGNSA. V lost 5 bases and J lost 8; bases outside the gene matches: 10. The CDR3: CASSPYTSGGSYEQFF. In nucleotides, the CDR3 is TGTGCCAGCAGCCCCTACACTAGCGGGGGGTCATATGAGCAGTTCTTC.

This chain joins TRBV27 and TRBJ1-5, with D maybe TRBD1 (5 bases). The CDR3 spans 17 residues. Trimming took off 3 bases at V and 1 base at J, with 16 bases between the two ends. Germline V gene lookup returns CDR1 MNHEY and CDR2 SMNVEV (reference sequence). The CDR3 DNA follows: TGTGCCAGCAGTTTCCCCTTACCCAGGGTAAGCAATCAGCCCCAGCATTTT. It yields the protein CASSFPLPRVSNQPQHF.

This chain uses TRBV7-2 with TRBJ1-1; TRBD1 might be the D (6 bases). The CDR3 totals 18 residues. Germline V gene sequence: CDR1 SGHTA, CDR2 FQGNSA. With 4 bases removed from V and 1 base from J, the gap between germline ends came to 22 bases. CDR3 DNA: TGTGCCAGCAGCTCCCAGCAAAGGGCCAGGGGCACGAACACTGAAGCTTTCTTT. As protein: CASSSQQRARGTNTEAFF.